The 20 T cell receptor beta chains given below trace back to one sample, sequenced in a study of T cell responses to AZD1222 COVID-19 vaccine. Sequenced by immunoSEQ multiplex PCR; TCRdb stores in-frame clones only, minus some. The sample includes about 140,000 clones, 75% to 90% of them seen just once. Sample: peripheral blood, taken on day 0 of AZD1222 vaccination. The receptors here all came from an adult in good health.

This clone was observed a handful of times. This chain joins TRBV30 and TRBJ1-3; the D gene is possibly TRBD1 (6 bases). The CDR3 spans 14 residues. The V gene lost 5 bases and the J gene lost 2 bases, with 13 bases spanning the gap. Per germline, CDR1 GTSNPN and CDR2 SVGIG (reference sequence). The CDR3 loop is CAWPRGGTGNTIYF. Here the CDR3 DNA reads TGTGCCTGGCCCAGGGGAGGGACTGGAAACACCATATATTTT.

The chain combines TRBV6-1 with TRBJ1-2; D unresolved. Germline assignment: CDR1 MNHNS and CDR2 SASEGT. The CDR3 spans 15 residues. V was shortened by 0 bases and J by 3 bases, with 11 bases between the two germline ends. CDR3 sequence: CASSEALGVYYGYTF. The CDR3 DNA sequence: TGTGCCAGCAGTGAAGCCCTCGGGGTTTACTATGGCTACACCTTC.

In this sample, this clone turned up a few times. The CDR3 bases are TGTGCCAGTAGTATCTTGGGGGTTAGCAATCAGCCCCAGCATTTT. It is translated as CASSILGVSNQPQHF. The chain recombines TRBV19 with TRBJ1-5; tentatively, D is TRBD1 (5 bases). V was clipped by 3 bases and J by 0 bases, with 9 bases between them. The CDR3 totals 15 residues. In germline, CDR1 is LNHDA, CDR2 SQIVND (reference sequence).

V is TRBV28 and J is TRBJ1-4; TRBD1 might be the D (5 bases). V lost 7 bases and J 3 bases, leaving 9 bases between the germline ends. The V gene's germline CDR1 is MDHEN and CDR2 SYDVKM. There are 13 residues in the CDR3. CDR3 amino acids: CASIRAPNEKLFF. Written as DNA, the CDR3 is TGTGCCAGCATCAGGGCGCCTAATGAAAAACTGTTTTTT.

The chain couples TRBV10-3 to TRBJ2-1; the match to TRBD1 covers 9 bases. Trimming removed 4 bases from V and 8 bases from J; junction bases left unmatched: 6. Germline CDR1 reads ENHRY; CDR2 reads SYGVKD. The CDR3 totals 14 residues. The CDR3 nucleotides are TGTGCCATCAGTGCAGGACAGGGGTACGATGAGCAGTTCTTC. Amino acids: CAISAGQGYDEQFF.

The chain carries TRBV7-8 and TRBJ1-1, with a weak D call TRBD1 (6 bases). CDR3 length: 12 amino acids. Trimming removed 5 bases at V and 6 bases at J, with 10 bases between. From germline, CDR1 is SGHVS and CDR2 FQNEAQ. CDR3 DNA: TGTGCCAGCAGCCCGGGACACCCTGAAGCTTTCTTT. Translated: CASSPGHPEAFF.

The table lists this clone with a count of one. This chain uses TRBV6-5 with TRBJ1-3, with D perhaps matching TRBD1 (6 bases). The germline V gene encodes CDR1 MNHEY and CDR2 SVGAGI. Deletions cut 7 bases from V and 2 bases from J, with 6 bases between. This CDR3 comprises 12 residues. The CDR3 here is CASKGAGNTIYF. CDR3 sequence (DNA): TGTGCCAGCAAGGGGGCTGGAAACACCATATATTTT.

J is TRBJ1-2 and V is TRBV5-8; 9 bases agree with TRBD1. CDR1 and CDR2 (germline): SGHTS, YDEGEE. The CDR3 sequence is 15 residues long. V was clipped by 4 bases and J by 4 bases; unmatched bases: 8. The CDR3 spells CASSRDRALSYGYTF. Here the CDR3 DNA reads TGTGCCAGCAGCAGGGACAGGGCGCTCTCCTATGGCTACACCTTC.

J is TRBJ2-5 and V is TRBV4-1; TRBD2 agrees at 12 bases. Germline V CDR1 and CDR2: MGHRA, YSYEKL. This CDR3 region has 19 residues. V lost 0 bases and J lost 4; bases outside the gene matches: 12. This chain's CDR3 is CASSQDGGLAGGKGETQYF. In nucleotides, the CDR3 is TGCGCCAGCAGCCAAGATGGTGGGCTAGCGGGGGGGAAAGGAGAGACCCAGTACTTC.

This chain links TRBV9 with TRBJ1-1; D is uncertain. The CDR3 spans 12 residues. Germline assignment: CDR1 SGDLS and CDR2 YYNGEE. Trimming removed 0 bases from V and 5 bases from J, with 5 bases in between. CDR3: CASSVGGTEAFF. CDR3 coding DNA: TGTGCCAGCAGCGTAGGGGGTACTGAAGCTTTCTTT.

V and J are TRBV28 and TRBJ1-5, with a weak D call TRBD1 (6 bases). The CDR3 spans 15 residues. V was pared by 4 bases and J by 6 bases, with 16 bases between. Per the germline V gene, CDR1 is MDHEN and CDR2 is SYDVKM. Here the CDR3 DNA reads TGTGCCAGCAGTTCCCATGGACAGTTCGGTCAGCCCCAGCATTTT. It yields the protein CASSSHGQFGQPQHF.

CDR3 DNA sequence: TGTGCCAGTAGGGCCCAGTTTTACGCCTACGAGCAGTACTTC. Its translation is CASRAQFYAYEQYF. This chain links TRBV19 with TRBJ2-7; D unclear. Trimming cost V 6 bases and J 2 bases, with 14 bases left between them. Germline-derived CDR1 and CDR2 are LNHDA and SQIVND (reference sequence). The CDR3 length is 14 residues.

This chain connects TRBV5-1 to TRBJ1-1; a weak D match, TRBD1 (5 bases). With 4 bases removed from V and 1 base from J, the gap between germline ends came to 14 bases. The germline gives CDR1 SGHRS, CDR2 YFSETQ. This CDR3 region has 15 residues. The CDR3 is CASSPLDRGNTEAFF. In DNA form, the CDR3 reads TGCGCCAGCAGCCCCTTGGATAGGGGGAACACTGAAGCTTTCTTT.

The gene calls are TRBV10-2 and TRBJ1-4, with TRBD1 matching 9 bases. Trimming removed 5 bases from V and 10 bases from J; junction bases left unmatched: 11. The length of the CDR3 is 15 residues. Germline V gives CDR1 WSHSY, CDR2 SAAADI. The CDR3 is CASSPSPGQGGKLFF. CDR3 DNA: TGCGCCAGCAGTCCTTCCCCGGGACAGGGAGGAAAACTGTTTTTT.

The rearrangement joins TRBV19 to TRBJ2-1; 12 bases agree with TRBD2. The CDR3 spans 17 residues. Per the germline V gene, CDR1 is LNHDA and CDR2 is SQIVND (reference sequence). With 5 bases clipped from V and 4 bases from J, the junction kept 9 bases outside the gene matches. In DNA, the CDR3 is TGTGCCAGTAGTGAGAGGCTAGCGGGGGGGCCATACAATGAGCAGTTCTTC. Protein sequence: CASSERLAGGPYNEQFF. The full variable domain, completed using reference TRBV19 and TRBJ2-1, is DGGITQSPKYLFRKEGQNVTLSCEQNLNHDAMYWYRQDPGQGLRLIYYSQIVNDFQKGDIAEGYSVSREKKESFPLTVTSAQKNPTAFYLCASSERLAGGPYNEQFFGPGTRLTVL.

V gene TRBV6-5 combines with J gene TRBJ2-2; D is unclear. Trimming removed 7 bases at V and 2 bases at J, with 11 bases between. The germline gives CDR1 MNHEY, CDR2 SVGAGI. The CDR3 consists of 14 residues. CDR3: CASTSWGNTGELFF. DNA of the CDR3: TGTGCCAGCACCTCCTGGGGAAACACCGGGGAGCTGTTTTTT.

CDR3 bases: TGCAGCCCCCGAGGGGGGGGTGGCTACACCTTC. It translates to CSPRGGGGYTF. The chain combines TRBV29-1 with TRBJ1-2; maybe TRBD1 (6 bases). The CDR3 contains 11 residues. V lost 8 bases and J lost 7, with 14 bases in between. Germline-derived CDR1 and CDR2 are SQVTM and ANQGSEA.

The genes are TRBV28 and TRBJ1-5; no reliable D call. Germline CDR1 MDHEN, CDR2 SYDVKM. V dropped 4 bases and J dropped 5 bases, with 3 bases sitting between them. The CDR3 sequence is 11 residues long. The CDR3 sequence is CASSSDQPQHF. In DNA form, the CDR3 reads TGTGCCAGCAGTTCGGATCAGCCCCAGCATTTT.

The chain carries TRBV28 and TRBJ1-5, with 8 bases matching TRBD1. The CDR3 totals 15 residues. Germline V gives CDR1 MDHEN, CDR2 SYDVKM. The junction had 6 bases not matched to a gene; V was cut back by 2 bases and J by 6 bases. CDR3 region: CASSLETGVRQPQHF. The CDR3 bases are TGTGCCAGCAGTTTAGAGACAGGGGTCCGTCAGCCCCAGCATTTT. The whole variable domain, filled in from reference TRBV28 and TRBJ1-5, reads DVKVTQSSRYLVKRTGEKVFLECVQDMDHENMFWYRQDPGLGLRLIYFSYDVKMKEKGDIPEGYSVSREKKERFSLILESASTNQTSMYLCASSLETGVRQPQHFGDGTRLSIL.

The genes are TRBV19 and TRBJ2-1; D not certain. The CDR3 totals 14 residues. CDR1 and CDR2 from the germline V gene are LNHDA and SQIVND (reference sequence). Trimming pared 8 bases from V and 7 bases from J, leaving 18 bases between. CDR3 nucleotides: TGTGCCAGTTATGCATCATCAGGCACGAATGAGCAGTTCTTC. Its translation is CASYASSGTNEQFF.